This entry lists 24 T cell receptor beta chains sequenced from one sample in a study of T cell clonotyping in hematopoietic cell transplantation. Profiling relied on immunoSEQ multiplex PCR, and the TCRdb table lists in-frame clones only, not all of them. The sample lists 45,000 or so clones; roughly 85% were seen once. The time point denotes: recipient sample about 28 days before transplant, after cytoreduction. The sample in question was peripheral blood mononuclear cells, obtained before stem cell transplant. These receptor sequences come from a man aged 60 to 69 with myelodysplastic syndrome. Some clones in this sample may be carry-over from other donors' samples.

V is TRBV7-9 and J is TRBJ1-1; no definite D call. The V end lost 5 bases, the J end lost 4 bases, and 11 bases lay between the germline ends. From germline, CDR1 is SEHNR and CDR2 FQNEAQ (reference sequence). There are 13 residues in the CDR3. The chain's CDR3 is CASSPVAFTEAFF. The CDR3 region has the DNA TGTGCCAGCAGCCCGGTGGCCTTCACTGAAGCTTTCTTT.

This clone was recorded a few times. The genes are TRBV5-6 and TRBJ2-6, with a possible D match to TRBD1 (6 bases). Trimming stripped 7 bases from V and 2 bases from J, with 25 bases between. CDR3 size: 19 residues. Germline V gene lookup returns CDR1 SGHDT and CDR2 YYEEEE. The CDR3 reads CASQLPTLYSGAGANVLTF. CDR3 DNA: TGTGCCAGCCAGCTTCCCACCCTGTACTCAGGGGCTGGGGCCAACGTCCTGACTTTC. The whole variable domain, remainder taken from reference TRBV5-6 and TRBJ2-6, is DAGVTQSPTHLIKTRGQQVTLRCSPKSGHDTVSWYQQALGQGPQFIFQYYEEEERQRGNFPDRFSGHQFPNYSSELNVNALLLGDSALYLCASQLPTLYSGAGANVLTFGAGSRLTVL.

The chain is built from TRBV7-2 and TRBJ2-5; D is unclear. Trimming took off 6 bases at V and 5 bases at J, with 13 bases between the two ends. The germline gives CDR1 SGHTA, CDR2 FQGNSA. CDR3 length equals 13 residues. The chain's CDR3 is CASSPRFGETQYF. The CDR3 DNA reads as TGTGCCAGCAGTCCCCGATTTGGGGAGACCCAGTACTTC.

The chain carries TRBV9 and TRBJ2-5, with 9 bases aligning to TRBD2. Germline V gives CDR1 SGDLS, CDR2 YYNGEE. The length of the CDR3 is 15 residues. Trimming at V came to 4 bases and at J to 5 bases, leaving 9 bases not matched to a gene. DNA for the CDR3: TGTGCCAGCAGCTCGCGGGGGGGGCGAGGGGAGACCCAGTACTTC. The encoded protein is CASSSRGGRGETQYF.

V gene TRBV27 combines with J gene TRBJ2-7; 9 bases align to TRBD2. This CDR3 is built from 15 residues. Germline V gives CDR1 MNHEY, CDR2 SMNVEV (reference sequence). With V trimmed by 3 bases and J by 4 bases, 7 bases remained unmatched. The CDR3 reads CASSFRASGVYEQYF. The CDR3 DNA follows: TGTGCCAGCAGTTTCAGAGCTAGCGGGGTATACGAGCAGTACTTC.

V gene TRBV9 combines with J gene TRBJ1-2; 10 bases map to TRBD1. V was pared by 4 bases and J by 8 bases, with 5 bases of the junction left unmatched. Germline assignment: CDR1 SGDLS and CDR2 YYNGEE. The CDR3 covers 13 residues. CDR3 in DNA: TGTGCCAGCAGCTCCGGGACAGGGGACGGCTACACCTTC. It yields the protein CASSSGTGDGYTF.

The chain is built from TRBV7-6 and TRBJ1-4; 9 bases fit TRBD1. CDR3 size: 16 residues. CDR1 and CDR2 (germline): SGHVS, FNYEAQ. V lost 5 bases, J lost 5 bases, and 9 bases stayed unmatched. The CDR3 DNA is TGTGCCAGCAGCCTCAGACAGGGGGGCGGAAATGAAAAACTGTTTTTT. Translating gives CASSLRQGGGNEKLFF.

This clone occurred once. The chain employs TRBV11-3 and TRBJ2-5, with TRBD2 matching over 9 bases. The germline V gene has CDR1 SGHNT and CDR2 YENEEA. V lost 5 bases, J lost 2 bases, and 6 bases stayed unmatched. CDR3 length: 15 residues. CDR3 DNA: TGTGCCAGCAGCCTGGGGGCGGGGGGGCAAGAGACCCAGTACTTC. It translates to CASSLGAGGQETQYF.

Regarding this clone: Within the sample, other DNA sequences also encode this same CDR3. The rearrangement joins TRBV4-2 to TRBJ2-5, with a possible D match to TRBD2 (7 bases). Looked up from germline, CDR1 is LGHNA and CDR2 is YNFKEQ. With 0 bases removed from V and 1 base from J, the gap between germline ends came to 9 bases. The CDR3 runs to 15 residues. CDR3 sequence: CASSQDRGGQETQYF. The DNA for the CDR3 is TGTGCCAGCAGCCAAGATAGGGGGGGCCAAGAGACCCAGTACTTC.

This chain links TRBV6-1 with TRBJ1-1; D is possibly TRBD1 (5 bases). CDR1 is MNHNS and CDR2 is SASEGT in the germline V gene. CDR3 size: 15 residues. Trimming took off 6 bases at V and 2 bases at J, with 16 bases between the two ends. The CDR3 loop reads CASSPQSGGNTEAFF. The CDR3 nucleotides read TGTGCCAGCAGCCCTCAGAGCGGGGGTAACACTGAAGCTTTCTTT.

This sequence joins TRBV7-2 and TRBJ2-5, with 9 nucleotides matching TRBD1. The CDR3 runs 16 residues. With V trimmed by 5 bases and J by 2 bases, 9 bases remained unmatched. The V gene's germline CDR1 is SGHTA and CDR2 FQGNSA. CDR3 nucleotide sequence: TGTGCCAGCAGCCTGGACAGGGGTGGTGGGCAAGAGACCCAGTACTTC. Protein sequence: CASSLDRGGGQETQYF. Complete variable domain (other parts from reference TRBV7-2 and TRBJ2-5): GAGVSQSPSNKVTEKGKDVELRCDPISGHTALYWYRQSLGQGLEFLIYFQGNSAPDKSGLPSDRFSAERTGGSVSTLTIQRTQQEDSAVYLCASSLDRGGGQETQYFGPGTRLLVL.

This chain joins TRBV10-3 and TRBJ2-2; maybe TRBD2 (5 bases). The CDR3 sequence is 14 residues long. Germline V gene sequence: CDR1 ENHRY, CDR2 SYGVKD. V was clipped by 4 bases and J by 3 bases, with 9 bases between them. CDR3: CAISGGLYTGELFF. The CDR3 DNA reads as TGTGCCATCAGTGGCGGACTCTACACCGGGGAGCTGTTTTTT.

This chain links TRBV7-2 with TRBJ2-7; weak D call: TRBD1 (6 bases). There are 13 residues in the CDR3. V lost 0 bases, J lost 6 bases, and 9 bases lay in between. Per the germline V gene, CDR1 is SGHTA and CDR2 is FQGNSA. This CDR3 is CASSLAGQSEQYF. DNA for the CDR3: TGTGCCAGCAGCTTAGCCGGACAGAGCGAGCAGTACTTC.

The chain links TRBV28 to TRBJ2-6, with TRBD1 as a possible D gene (6 bases). Trimming stripped 7 bases from V and 0 bases from J, with 10 bases between. The length of the CDR3 is 15 residues. Looked up from germline, CDR1 is MDHEN and CDR2 is SYDVKM. The CDR3 nucleotides are TGTGCCAGCACTCAGGGGAGCTCTGGGGCCAACGTCCTGACTTTC. Residues: CASTQGSSGANVLTF.

The chain recombines TRBV6-5 with TRBJ1-1, with a possible D match to TRBD1 (6 bases). This CDR3 has 15 amino acids. Trimming stripped 2 bases from V and 1 base from J, with 11 bases between. The germline V gene has CDR1 MNHEY and CDR2 SVGAGI. The CDR3 nucleotides read TGTGCCAGCAGTTACATGGGGGGCTGGAACACTGAAGCTTTCTTT. Its translation: CASSYMGGWNTEAFF.

This clone was detected a few times. The gene calls are TRBV6-5 and TRBJ2-1; D call uncertain. This CDR3 is built from 12 residues. Germline V CDR1 and CDR2: MNHEY, SVGAGI. The CDR3 region is CATSPSYNEQFF. The CDR3 DNA is TGTGCGACGAGCCCTTCCTACAATGAGCAGTTCTTC.

This clone was counted a few times. V and J are TRBV4-1 and TRBJ2-1; tentatively, D is TRBD1 (5 bases). The ends were cut back, 0 bases at V and 12 bases at J, with 21 bases in the middle. This CDR3 region has 16 residues. Looked up from germline, CDR1 is MGHRA and CDR2 is YSYEKL. The chain's CDR3 is CASSQESSGFLLPQFF. The CDR3 coding sequence is TGCGCCAGCAGCCAAGAGTCTTCAGGGTTTCTGCTCCCGCAGTTCTTC.

This CDR3 reads CASSQVIGFYEQYF. In DNA, the CDR3 is TGCGCCAGCAGCCAAGTTATCGGATTCTACGAGCAGTACTTC. This sequence joins TRBV4-3 and TRBJ2-7; D not certain. The germline CDR1 and CDR2 sequences are LGHNA and YSLEER. The CDR3 covers 14 residues. Trimming shortened V by 1 base and J by 3 bases, and 10 bases separated the two germline ends.

The DNA for the CDR3 is TGTGCCTGGAGTGCCGGTTTAAGCGGGGGTAACGAGCAGTACTTC. This gives the protein CAWSAGLSGGNEQYF. The chain combines TRBV30 with TRBJ2-7; 8 bases map to TRBD2. There are 15 residues in the CDR3. V trimming: 1 base; J trimming: 5 bases; junction bases outside the gene matches: 10. From germline, CDR1 is GTSNPN and CDR2 SVGIG (reference sequence).

The rearrangement joins TRBV5-1 to TRBJ2-2; 12 bases are a match to TRBD1. The CDR3 loop spans 16 amino acids. Germline-derived CDR1 and CDR2 are SGHRS and YFSETQ. V shed 5 bases and J 2 bases; nucleotides not matched to a gene: 4. In DNA form, the CDR3 reads TGCGCCAGCAGAGCCGGGACAGGGGGCAACACCGGGGAGCTGTTTTTT. The encoded protein is CASRAGTGGNTGELFF.

V is TRBV30 and J is TRBJ1-1; D is possibly TRBD1 (6 bases). CDR1 and CDR2 (germline): GTSNPN, SVGIG (reference sequence). Trimming left V 2 bases short and J 1 base short, with 8 bases between. CDR3 length: 13 amino acids. The CDR3 spells CAWSWTENTEAFF. DNA of the CDR3: TGTGCCTGGAGTTGGACAGAGAACACTGAAGCTTTCTTT.

The chain has TRBV6-1 and TRBJ1-5; tentatively, D is TRBD1 (5 bases). Trimming left V 1 base short and J 4 bases short, with 5 bases between. Germline V CDR1 and CDR2: MNHNS, SASEGT. This CDR3 spans 13 amino acids. The CDR3 nucleotides read TGTGCCAGCAGTGAAGAGGGGAATCAGCCCCAGCATTTT. Translating gives CASSEEGNQPQHF.

The chain links TRBV6-1 to TRBJ1-5; a weak D match, TRBD1 (5 bases). Germline-derived CDR1 and CDR2 are MNHNS and SASEGT. This CDR3 has 16 amino acids. Trimming took off 2 bases at V and 1 base at J, with 12 bases between the two ends. DNA for the CDR3: TGTGCCAGCAGTGAAACAGGTGGCTCCAGCAATCAGCCCCAGCATTTT. This sequence encodes CASSETGGSSNQPQHF.

The V call is TRBV9, the J call TRBJ2-1; 10 bases align to TRBD2. This CDR3 has 13 residues. The germline V gene has CDR1 SGDLS and CDR2 YYNGEE. Losses at the gene ends were 3 bases for V and 9 bases for J; bases not matched to a gene: 3. CDR3 protein: CASSARLAGEQFF. The CDR3 nucleotides are TGTGCCAGCAGCGCTAGACTAGCGGGTGAGCAGTTCTTC. Using reference TRBV9 and TRBJ2-1 for the parts outside the CDR3, the full variable domain is DSGVTQTPKHLITATGQRVTLRCSPRSGDLSVYWYQQSLDQGLQFLIQYYNGEERAKGNILERFSAQQFPDLHSELNLSSLELGDSALYFCASSARLAGEQFFGPGTRLTVL.